Below are 27 T cell receptor beta chains sequenced from a single sample in a study of shared clonotypes between healthy human individuals. The naive CD8 subset, CD45RO-negative cells positively selected for CCR7, excluded terminally differentiated effector memory CD45RA+ cells. Some clones are missing from TCRdb's copy, which holds only in-frame ones; the method was immunoSEQ multiplex PCR. The table records about 600,000 clones, roughly 98% of them present only once. Sequencing was done on a sample of naive CD8+ T cells sorted from blood. The receptor source for this set is a young man in good health.

The rearrangement links TRBV30 to TRBJ1-5; TRBD1 aligns across 8 bases. After removal of 4 bases from V and 6 bases from J, the junction contained 5 bases not matched to a gene. CDR3 length equals 13 residues. Looked up from germline, CDR1 is GTSNPN and CDR2 is SVGIG (reference sequence). CDR3 in amino acids: CAWTSGGIQPQHF. The CDR3 DNA reads as TGTGCCTGGACCTCAGGGGGCATTCAGCCCCAGCATTTT.

The chain combines TRBV5-6 with TRBJ2-1, with 8 nucleotides matching TRBD2. The CDR3 sequence is 16 residues long. CDR1 and CDR2 from the germline V gene are SGHDT and YYEEEE. The J segment lost 6 bases and the V segment lost 0 bases, leaving 8 bases of the junction unmatched. The CDR3 protein is CASSLEWTSLSNEQFF. The DNA of the CDR3 is TGTGCCAGCAGCTTGGAATGGACTAGCCTTTCCAATGAGCAGTTCTTC.

This clone was found once. CDR3 in amino acids: CASSSQVDPQHF. CDR3 in DNA: TGTGCCAGCTCATCACAGGTGGATCCCCAGCATTTT. The chain employs TRBV18 and TRBJ1-5; D might be TRBD1 (5 bases). The V end lost 5 bases, the J end lost 10 bases, and 12 bases lay between the germline ends. The CDR3 has 12 residues. Germline V gene sequence: CDR1 KGHSH, CDR2 LQKENI.

V is TRBV11-2 and J is TRBJ1-5; D is perhaps TRBD1 (5 bases). The V and J ends lost 2 bases and 5 bases respectively, with 13 bases between them. The CDR3 sequence is 15 residues long. Germline assignment: CDR1 SGHAT and CDR2 FQNNGV. CDR3 residues: CASSLRPGSDQPQHF. The CDR3 bases are TGTGCCAGCAGCTTAAGGCCAGGGAGTGATCAGCCCCAGCATTTT.

The V and J genes are TRBV29-1 and TRBJ1-1; D not resolved. The CDR3 covers 15 residues. Trimming cost V 0 bases and J 0 bases, with 11 bases left between them. Germline CDR1 reads SQVTM; CDR2 reads ANQGSEA. In DNA, the CDR3 is TGCAGCGTTGAAGAAGTGGCAGAAGTGAACACTGAAGCTTTCTTT. Amino acid sequence: CSVEEVAEVNTEAFF. Full variable domain (rest looked up from reference TRBV29-1 and TRBJ1-1): SAVISQKPSRDICQRGTSLTIQCQVDSQVTMMFWYRQQPGQSLTLIATANQGSEATYESGFVIDKFPISRPNLTFSTLTVSNMSPEDSSIYLCSVEEVAEVNTEAFFGQGTRLTVV.

As regards this clone: At the DNA level, this CDR3 is encoded by other sequences in the same sample as well. V is TRBV5-1 and J is TRBJ2-7; D unclear. Trimming stripped 3 bases from V and 1 base from J, with 8 bases between. This CDR3 contains 13 residues. CDR1 and CDR2 from the germline V gene are SGHRS and YFSETQ. CDR3 residues: CASSSGISYEQYF. The DNA of the CDR3 is TGCGCCAGCAGCTCTGGCATTTCCTACGAGCAGTACTTC.

A word on this clone: Different DNA sequences within this sample yield the same CDR3. The rearrangement links TRBV28 to TRBJ1-1, with D unresolved. There are 10 residues in the CDR3. The V gene's germline CDR1 is MDHEN and CDR2 SYDVKM. The V end was cut by 9 bases, the J end by 2 bases, with 4 bases between. CDR3: CASSNTEAFF. CDR3 sequence (DNA): TGTGCCAGTAGTAACACTGAAGCTTTCTTT.

This CDR3 reads CASSLGPAVEAFF. The DNA of the CDR3 is TGTGCCAGCAGCTTGGGTCCGGCGGTTGAAGCTTTCTTT. The V call is TRBV7-9, the J call TRBJ1-1; unclear D gene. The CDR3 spans 13 residues. The germline V gene encodes CDR1 SEHNR and CDR2 FQNEAQ (reference sequence). Trimming removed 3 bases from V and 7 bases from J, with 12 bases in between.

This chain links TRBV19 with TRBJ1-1; the D gene is possibly TRBD1 (6 bases). Germline V gene sequence: CDR1 LNHDA, CDR2 SQIVND (reference sequence). V dropped 5 bases and J dropped 1 base, with 11 bases sitting between them. The CDR3 is 14 residues long. CDR3 in DNA: TGTGCCAGTAGTCCAGGGACACCGAACACTGAAGCTTTCTTT. It encodes CASSPGTPNTEAFF. The entire variable domain, with the rest obtained from reference TRBV19 and TRBJ1-1, is as follows: DGGITQSPKYLFRKEGQNVTLSCEQNLNHDAMYWYRQDPGQGLRLIYYSQIVNDFQKGDIAEGYSVSREKKESFPLTVTSAQKNPTAFYLCASSPGTPNTEAFFGQGTRLTVV.

The J gene is TRBJ2-7, the V gene TRBV7-2; unclear D gene. Trimming removed 3 bases from V and 3 bases from J, with 9 bases in between. The CDR3 loop spans 13 amino acids. The V gene's germline CDR1 is SGHTA and CDR2 FQGNSA. This chain's CDR3 is CASSFSVGYEQYF. CDR3 nucleotides: TGTGCCAGCAGCTTCAGCGTTGGCTACGAGCAGTACTTC.

The rearrangement uses TRBV29-1 and TRBJ2-1; tentatively, D is TRBD1 or TRBD2 (5 bases each). V lost 1 base and J lost 2, with 15 bases in between. The CDR3 loop spans 16 amino acids. The germline V gene encodes CDR1 SQVTM and CDR2 ANQGSEA. CDR3 loop: CSVEGRRGATYNEQFF. The CDR3, as DNA: TGCAGCGTTGAAGGTCGAAGAGGGGCAACCTACAATGAGCAGTTCTTC.

The count of this clone is one. V gene TRBV11-2 combines with J gene TRBJ2-2; 7 bases agree with TRBD1. Germline CDR1 SGHAT, CDR2 FQNNGV. The V gene end was trimmed by 3 bases and the J gene end by 4 bases; junction bases not matched to a gene: 5. The CDR3 loop spans 15 amino acids. CDR3 coding DNA: TGTGCCAGCAGCTTGACAGGGTTGAGCACCGGGGAGCTGTTTTTT. Protein product: CASSLTGLSTGELFF.

The chain couples TRBV2 to TRBJ1-2, with 10 bases identical to TRBD1. Unmatched junction bases numbered 6, after V lost 6 bases and J lost 5 bases. In germline, CDR1 is SNHLY, CDR2 FYNNEI. The CDR3 spans 14 residues. This CDR3 reads CASRGQGRKYGYTF. DNA of the CDR3: TGTGCCAGCAGGGGACAGGGGCGGAAATATGGCTACACCTTC.

V and J are TRBV9 and TRBJ2-7, with 9 bases aligning to TRBD1. Germline V lookup: CDR1 SGDLS, CDR2 YYNGEE. The CDR3 totals 18 residues. V shed 1 base, J shed 5 bases, and the junction held 16 bases outside the gene matches. The CDR3 spells CASSVYGTGTVGEDEQYF. The CDR3 DNA is TGTGCCAGCAGCGTATACGGGACAGGGACAGTCGGGGAAGACGAGCAGTACTTC.

This clone occurred a few times. The sample holds other DNA sequences that translate to the same CDR3. This chain connects TRBV9 to TRBJ1-1; D possibly corresponds to TRBD1 (5 bases). Germline assignment: CDR1 SGDLS and CDR2 YYNGEE. The CDR3 is made up of 13 amino acids. V lost 3 bases to trimming and J lost 4 bases, with 10 bases between them. DNA of the CDR3: TGTGCCAGCAGCGCCGGGGGTGGCACTGAAGCTTTCTTT. It codes for CASSAGGGTEAFF.

The genes are TRBV29-1 and TRBJ2-7; D possibly matches TRBD1 or TRBD2 (5 bases each). CDR1 is SQVTM, CDR2 ANQGSEA, per germline. CDR3 length: 13 residues. Trimming stripped 3 bases from V and 2 bases from J, with 11 bases between. The CDR3 coding sequence is TGCAGCGTTGAGGGGGACGGTCCCTACGAGCAGTACTTC. Translated, it gives CSVEGDGPYEQYF.

This chain links TRBV2 with TRBJ2-7; 14 bases match TRBD2. Germline-derived CDR1 and CDR2 are SNHLY and FYNNEI. The V segment lost 5 bases and the J segment 4 bases; nucleotides outside the gene matches: 4. This CDR3 has 15 residues. CDR3: CASSRGTSGSYEQYF. The CDR3 nucleotides are TGTGCCAGCAGTAGGGGGACTAGCGGGAGTTACGAGCAGTACTTC.

The chain combines TRBV7-9 with TRBJ1-5, with TRBD1 matching over 9 bases. V was clipped by 5 bases and J by 6 bases; unmatched bases: 8. The germline gives CDR1 SEHNR, CDR2 FQNEAQ (reference sequence). The CDR3 covers 15 residues. The CDR3 region has the DNA TGTGCCAGCAGCGGGGACAGGGAAGAGGTTCAGCCCCAGCATTTT. Amino acids: CASSGDREEVQPQHF. The complete variable domain, with remaining parts taken from reference TRBV7-9 and TRBJ1-5, reads DTGVSQNPRHKITKRGQNVTFRCDPISEHNRLYWYRQTLGQGPEFLTYFQNEAQLEKSRLLSDRFSAERPKGSFSTLEIQRTEQGDSAMYLCASSGDREEVQPQHFGDGTRLSIL.

The rearrangement joins TRBV9 to TRBJ2-3; D is ambiguous. Germline CDR1 reads SGDLS; CDR2 reads YYNGEE. The CDR3 has 16 amino acids. Trimming pared 4 bases from V and 0 bases from J, leaving 15 bases between. In DNA form, the CDR3 reads TGTGCCAGCAGCATCACAGTAGGCTCTAGCACAGATACGCAGTATTTT. Protein: CASSITVGSSTDTQYF.

V is TRBV15 and J is TRBJ2-1; 14 positions agree with TRBD2. CDR3 length: 16 amino acids. Germline V gives CDR1 LNHNV, CDR2 YYDKDF (reference sequence). Trimming at V came to 1 base and at J to 7 bases, leaving 3 bases not matched to a gene. The DNA of the CDR3 is TGTGCCACCAGCAGAGGACTAGCGGGAGGGCCGAATGAGCAGTTCTTC. Its translation: CATSRGLAGGPNEQFF.

This CDR3 is CASSNAYEQYF. The CDR3 nucleotides are TGTGCCAGCAGTAATGCCTACGAGCAGTACTTC. The V gene is TRBV6-5, the J gene TRBJ2-7; D is ambiguous. The germline V and J ends were trimmed by 5 bases and 2 bases, with 4 bases remaining between them. CDR3 length equals 11 residues. Looked up from germline, CDR1 is MNHEY and CDR2 is SVGAGI.

The J gene is TRBJ2-7, the V gene TRBV7-2; a weak D match, TRBD2 (6 bases). The CDR3 spans 14 residues. CDR1 is SGHTA, CDR2 FQGNSA, per germline. Trimming removed 5 bases from V and 1 base from J, with 12 bases in between. As DNA, the CDR3 is TGTGCCAGCAGCCAACCAGGGACTTCCTACGAGCAGTACTTC. It specifies CASSQPGTSYEQYF.

The chain carries TRBV18 and TRBJ1-1; 7 bases align to TRBD1. The CDR3 is 14 amino acids. Trimming at V came to 3 bases and at J to 7 bases, leaving 8 bases not matched to a gene. Per germline, CDR1 KGHSH and CDR2 LQKENI. CDR3 coding DNA: TGTGCCAGCTCACCCAAAACGGGGACAGATGAAGCTTTCTTT. This codes for CASSPKTGTDEAFF.

V usage is TRBV5-1 and J usage is TRBJ2-5, with 9 positions matching TRBD2. After removal of 4 bases from V and 5 bases from J, the junction contained 12 bases not matched to a gene. This CDR3 spans 16 amino acids. CDR1 SGHRS and CDR2 YFSETQ come from the germline V gene. The CDR3 nucleotides read TGCGCCAGCAGCACCTGGTCTAGCGGGGCGGGGGAGACCCAGTACTTC. Translating it yields CASSTWSSGAGETQYF.

The CDR3 sequence is CASSFPGARTEAFF. DNA of the CDR3: TGCGCCAGCAGCTTCCCGGGGGCGCGGACTGAAGCTTTCTTT. The genes are TRBV5-1 and TRBJ1-1, with a possible D match to TRBD1 (6 bases). This CDR3 is 14 amino acids long. The V end lost 2 bases, the J end lost 5 bases, and 13 bases lay between the germline ends. CDR1 is SGHRS and CDR2 is YFSETQ in the germline V gene.

V gene TRBV7-2 combines with J gene TRBJ2-3; 7 nucleotides align to TRBD2. The CDR3 sequence is 15 residues long. Germline CDR1 and CDR2: SGHTA and FQGNSA. Germline trimming cut 1 base from V and 6 bases from J; bases unmatched to any gene: 7. DNA of the CDR3: TGTGCCAGCAGCTTAGGTGGCGCGGGAGTGGATACGCAGTATTTT. Its translation is CASSLGGAGVDTQYF.

This clone was detected only once. J is TRBJ2-3 and V is TRBV5-4, with 10 nucleotides matching TRBD2. This CDR3 comprises 15 residues. CDR1 and CDR2 from the germline V gene are SGHNT and YYREEE (reference sequence). V was clipped by 2 bases and J by 4 bases; unmatched bases: 4. The CDR3 is CASSLSGRGADTQYF. DNA of the CDR3: TGTGCCAGCAGCTTAAGCGGGAGGGGTGCAGATACGCAGTATTTT.